The present T cell receptor (beta chain) was sequenced within a study of molecular identifiers for immune sequencing clone quantification. Study-level information: Replicate experiments divided RNA from about 21,000 or 97,000 naive CD8 cells into five parts and sequenced four.

Points from the study as a whole: With a barcode shared among identical TCR molecules, highly expanded clone sizes could be underestimated. Clones that exceeded 20 RNA copies held over 99% of effector molecules, yet under 1% in naive cells.

TCRdb fed the PCR reads into MiXCR, producing one record per CDR3 protein. Of 35,000 to 45,000 distinct CDR3 sequences in the sample, roughly 18% are singletons; the top ten hold about 6.7%. Sorting selected naive CD8 T cells with a CD8+CD4-CCR7+CD45RA+ phenotype. Looked up from germline, CDR1 is MGHRA and CDR2 is YSYEKL. The CDR3 loop spans 20 amino acids. The V segment lost 1 base and the J segment 9 bases; nucleotides outside the gene matches: 24. This clonotype has at least ten counts. Its antigen is currently unknown. Specimen: naive CD8+ T cells from blood, with Jurkat cell RNA spiked in. The subset denotes: FACS-sorted CD8+CD4-CCR7+CD45RA+ naive T cells. This chain uses TRBV4-1 with TRBJ2-1; 7 bases fit TRBD1. The receptor's source is a human donor in good health. Some libraries in this study had Jurkat cell RNA spiked in. This CDR3 reads CASSQGSASNRDSTNGEQFF. DNA for the CDR3: TGCGCCAGCAGCCAAGGATCTGCCTCAAACCGGGACAGCACTAACGGTGAGCAGTTCTTC.